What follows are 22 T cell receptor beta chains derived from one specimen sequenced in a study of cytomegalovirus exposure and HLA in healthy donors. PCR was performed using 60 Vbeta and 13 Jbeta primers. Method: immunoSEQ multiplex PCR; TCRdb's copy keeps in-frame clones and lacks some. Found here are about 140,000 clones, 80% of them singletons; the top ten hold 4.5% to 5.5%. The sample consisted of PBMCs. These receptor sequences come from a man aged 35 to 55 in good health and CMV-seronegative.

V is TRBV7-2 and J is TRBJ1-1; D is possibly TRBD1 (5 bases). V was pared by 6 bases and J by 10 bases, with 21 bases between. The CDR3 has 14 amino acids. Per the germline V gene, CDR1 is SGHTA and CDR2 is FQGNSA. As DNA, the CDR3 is TGTGCCAGCAGGGAGGGGCAGGGTCCGTCGCCAGCTTTCTTT. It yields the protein CASREGQGPSPAFF.

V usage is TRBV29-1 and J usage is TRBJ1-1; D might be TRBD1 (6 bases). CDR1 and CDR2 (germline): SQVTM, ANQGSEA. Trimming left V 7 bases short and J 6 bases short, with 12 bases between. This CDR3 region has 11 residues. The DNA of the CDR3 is TGCAGCGCGGTTGGACAGTCTGAAGCTTTCTTT. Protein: CSAVGQSEAFF. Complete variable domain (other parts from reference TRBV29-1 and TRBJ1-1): SAVISQKPSRDICQRGTSLTIQCQVDSQVTMMFWYRQQPGQSLTLIATANQGSEATYESGFVIDKFPISRPNLTFSTLTVSNMSPEDSSIYLCSAVGQSEAFFGQGTRLTVV.

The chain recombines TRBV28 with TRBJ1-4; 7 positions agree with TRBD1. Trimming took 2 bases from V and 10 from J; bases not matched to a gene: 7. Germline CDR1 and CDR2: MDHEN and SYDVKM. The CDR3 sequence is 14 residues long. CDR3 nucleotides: TGTGCCAGCAGTTTACGACAGGGAAGTGGAAAACTGTTTTTT. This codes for CASSLRQGSGKLFF.

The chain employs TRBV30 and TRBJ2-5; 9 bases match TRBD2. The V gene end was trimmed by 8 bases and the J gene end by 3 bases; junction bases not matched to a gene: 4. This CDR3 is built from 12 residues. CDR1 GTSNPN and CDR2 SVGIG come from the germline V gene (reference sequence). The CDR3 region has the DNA TGTGCCCACGGGACTAGCAAAGAGACCCAGTACTTC. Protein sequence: CAHGTSKETQYF.

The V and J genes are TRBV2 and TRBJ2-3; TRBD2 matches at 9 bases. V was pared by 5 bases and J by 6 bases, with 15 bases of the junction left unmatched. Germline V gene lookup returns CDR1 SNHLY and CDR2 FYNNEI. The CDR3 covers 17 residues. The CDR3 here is CASSHREGSGGRDTQYF. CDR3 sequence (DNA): TGTGCCAGCAGTCACCGCGAGGGTAGCGGGGGTCGGGATACGCAGTATTTT. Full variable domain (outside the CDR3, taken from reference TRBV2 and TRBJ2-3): EPEVTQTPSHQVTQMGQEVILRCVPISNHLYFYWYRQILGQKVEFLVSFYNNEISEKSEIFDDQFSVERPDGSNFTLKIRSTKLEDSAMYFCASSHREGSGGRDTQYFGPGTRLTVL.

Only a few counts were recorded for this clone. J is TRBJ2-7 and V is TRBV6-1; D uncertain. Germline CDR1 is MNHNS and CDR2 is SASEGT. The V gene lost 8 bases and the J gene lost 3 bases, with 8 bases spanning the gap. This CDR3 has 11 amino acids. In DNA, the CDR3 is TGTGCCAGCGAGATGGTCTACGAGCAGTACTTC. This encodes CASEMVYEQYF.

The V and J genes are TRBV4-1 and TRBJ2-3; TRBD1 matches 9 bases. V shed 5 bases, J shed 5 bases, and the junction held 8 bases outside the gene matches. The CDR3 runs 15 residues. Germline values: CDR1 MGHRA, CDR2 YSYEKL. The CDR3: CASSWDRVIIDTQYF. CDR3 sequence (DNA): TGCGCCAGCAGCTGGGACAGGGTTATAATAGATACGCAGTATTTT.

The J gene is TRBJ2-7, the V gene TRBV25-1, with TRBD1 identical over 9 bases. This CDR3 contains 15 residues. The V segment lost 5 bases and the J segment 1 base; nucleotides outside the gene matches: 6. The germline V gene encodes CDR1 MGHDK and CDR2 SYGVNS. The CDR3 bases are TGTGCCAGCAGTACGTTAGGGACAGGGTCCTACGAGCAGTACTTC. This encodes CASSTLGTGSYEQYF.

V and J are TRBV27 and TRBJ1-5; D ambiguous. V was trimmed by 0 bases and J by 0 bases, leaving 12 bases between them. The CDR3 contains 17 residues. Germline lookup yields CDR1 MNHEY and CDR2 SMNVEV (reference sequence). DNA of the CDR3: TGTGCCAGCAGTTTATCGAGGGCGGATTATAGCAATCAGCCCCAGCATTTT. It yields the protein CASSLSRADYSNQPQHF.

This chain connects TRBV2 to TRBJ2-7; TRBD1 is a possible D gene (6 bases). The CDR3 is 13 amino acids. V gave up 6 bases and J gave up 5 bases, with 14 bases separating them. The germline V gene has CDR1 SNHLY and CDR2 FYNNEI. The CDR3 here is CASSLQGINEQYF. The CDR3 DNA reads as TGTGCCAGCAGCCTGCAGGGGATTAACGAGCAGTACTTC.

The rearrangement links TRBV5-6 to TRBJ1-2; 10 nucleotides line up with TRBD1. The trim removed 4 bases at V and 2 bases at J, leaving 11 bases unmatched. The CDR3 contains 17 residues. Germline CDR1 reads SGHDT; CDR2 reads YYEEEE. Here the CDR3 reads CASSSFLRTGGNYGYTF. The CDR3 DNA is TGTGCCAGCAGCAGCTTCTTGCGGACAGGGGGAAACTATGGCTACACCTTC.

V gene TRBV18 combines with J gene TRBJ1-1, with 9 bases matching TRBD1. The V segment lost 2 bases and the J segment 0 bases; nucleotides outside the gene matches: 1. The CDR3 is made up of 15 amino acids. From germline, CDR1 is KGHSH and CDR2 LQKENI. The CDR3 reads CASSPRTGVNTEAFF. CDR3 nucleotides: TGTGCCAGCTCACCAAGGACAGGGGTGAACACTGAAGCTTTCTTT.

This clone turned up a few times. The CDR3 coding sequence is TGTGCCAGTAGGGACAGGGAGGGTCAGCCCCAGCATTTT. Encoded protein: CASRDREGQPQHF. The rearrangement uses TRBV19 and TRBJ1-5; 8 bases are shared with TRBD1. V lost 6 bases, J lost 6 bases, and 4 bases stayed unmatched. The CDR3 sequence is 13 residues long. The germline V gene has CDR1 LNHDA and CDR2 SQIVND (reference sequence).

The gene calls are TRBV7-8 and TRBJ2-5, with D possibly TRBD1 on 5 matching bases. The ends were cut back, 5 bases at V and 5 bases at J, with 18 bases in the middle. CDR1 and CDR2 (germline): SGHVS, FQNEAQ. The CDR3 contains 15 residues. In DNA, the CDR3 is TGTGCCAGCAGCCCAGGGCAGGGCTCCGGGGAGACCCAGTACTTC. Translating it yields CASSPGQGSGETQYF.

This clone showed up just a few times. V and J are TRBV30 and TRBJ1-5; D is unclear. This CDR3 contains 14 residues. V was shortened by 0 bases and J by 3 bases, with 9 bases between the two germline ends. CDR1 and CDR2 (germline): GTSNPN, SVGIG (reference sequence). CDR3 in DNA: TGTGCCTGGAGTGTTAGCATAACCAATCAGCCCCAGCATTTT. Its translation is CAWSVSITNQPQHF. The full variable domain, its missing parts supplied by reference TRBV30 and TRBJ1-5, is SQTIHQWPATLVQPVGSPLSLECTVEGTSNPNLYWYRQAAGRGLQLLFYSVGIGQISSEVPQNLSASRPQDRQFILSSKKLLLSDSGFYLCAWSVSITNQPQHFGDGTRLSIL.

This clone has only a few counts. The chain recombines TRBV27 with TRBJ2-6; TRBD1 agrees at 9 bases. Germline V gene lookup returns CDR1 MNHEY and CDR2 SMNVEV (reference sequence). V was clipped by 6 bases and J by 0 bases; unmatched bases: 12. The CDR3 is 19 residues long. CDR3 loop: CASSLKPGQGSSGANVLTF. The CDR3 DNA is TGTGCCAGCAGCCTAAAACCGGGACAGGGCTCCTCTGGGGCCAACGTCCTGACTTTC.

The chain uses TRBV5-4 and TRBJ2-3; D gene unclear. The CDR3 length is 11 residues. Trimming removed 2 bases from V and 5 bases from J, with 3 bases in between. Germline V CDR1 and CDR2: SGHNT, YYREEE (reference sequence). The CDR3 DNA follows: TGTGCCAGCAGCTTTAAAGATACGCAGTATTTT. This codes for CASSFKDTQYF.

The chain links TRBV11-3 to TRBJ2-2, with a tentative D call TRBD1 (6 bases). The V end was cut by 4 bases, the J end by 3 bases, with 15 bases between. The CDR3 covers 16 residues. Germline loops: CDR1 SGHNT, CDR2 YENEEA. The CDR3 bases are TGTGCCAGCAGCTCCAGTCCGGGACAATACACCGGGGAGCTGTTTTTT. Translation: CASSSSPGQYTGELFF.

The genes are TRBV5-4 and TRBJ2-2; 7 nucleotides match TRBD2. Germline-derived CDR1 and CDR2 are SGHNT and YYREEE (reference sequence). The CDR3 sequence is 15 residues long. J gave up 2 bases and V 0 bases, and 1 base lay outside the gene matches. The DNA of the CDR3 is TGTGCCAGCAGCTTGGGCGGGGGAAACACCGGGGAGCTGTTTTTT. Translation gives CASSLGGGNTGELFF.

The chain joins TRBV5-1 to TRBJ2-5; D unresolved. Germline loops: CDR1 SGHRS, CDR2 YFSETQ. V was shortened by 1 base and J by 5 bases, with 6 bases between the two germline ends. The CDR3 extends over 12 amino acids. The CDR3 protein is CASSLNSETQYF. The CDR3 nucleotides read TGCGCCAGCAGCTTGAACTCGGAGACCCAGTACTTC.

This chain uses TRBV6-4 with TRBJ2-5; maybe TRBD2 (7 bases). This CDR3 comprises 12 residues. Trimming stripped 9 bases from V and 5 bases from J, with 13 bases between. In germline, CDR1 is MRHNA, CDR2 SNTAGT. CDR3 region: CARYGGPETQYF. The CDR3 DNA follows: TGTGCCAGGTACGGGGGGCCGGAGACCCAGTACTTC.

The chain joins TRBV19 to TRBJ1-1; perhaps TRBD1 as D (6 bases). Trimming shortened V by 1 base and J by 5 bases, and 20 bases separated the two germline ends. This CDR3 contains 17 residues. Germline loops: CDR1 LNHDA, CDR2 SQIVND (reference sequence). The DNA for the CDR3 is TGTGCCAGTAGTATAGGTGTTACAGGGCTAGGGGAGACTGAAGCTTTCTTT. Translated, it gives CASSIGVTGLGETEAFF.